The clone carrying this T cell receptor (beta chain) has ten or more counts. From around 0.4 ug of RNA, a library with molecular barcoded alpha/delta and beta/gamma adaptors was made. TCRdb called the reads again in MiXCR, with one record for every CDR3 protein. There are over 50,000 distinct CDR3 sequences in the sample; under 20% occur only once, and around an eighth lies in the top ten. The data were taken from a study of read filtering for tumor transcriptome and immune sequencing. Across the whole study: Mean patient age was roughly 72 years, range 47 to 80; 17 male, 14 female.

CDR1 and CDR2 (germline): SGHRS, YFSETQ. Trimming pared 7 bases from V and 2 bases from J, leaving 22 bases between. CDR3 size: 17 residues. Source material: a population of CD138-negative cells sorted from bone marrow. The sequence was collected from a donor aged 40 or older with multiple myeloma. The chain employs TRBV5-1 and TRBJ2-1, with D hard to call. As DNA, the CDR3 is TGCGCCAGCGGGCGTGGGGTGGCCACGGGCACCTACAATGAGCAGTTCTTC. Its protein is CASGRGVATGTYNEQFF.